Detailed here is one TCR beta chain. The antigen remains undetermined. Germline assignment: CDR1 SNHLY and CDR2 FYNNEI. CDR3 length: 14 amino acids. Germline trimming cut 7 bases from V and 2 bases from J; bases unmatched to any gene: 4. The PCR contained 60 Vbeta and 13 Jbeta primers. This table comes from immunoSEQ multiplex PCR, and its TCRdb copy is limited to in-frame clones, with some not included. In the table there are about 190,000 clones, around four fifths of which are singletons. The data were obtained in a study of cytomegalovirus exposure and HLA in healthy donors. Overall study context: Among around 200 million T cells, an earlier analysis found around 100 million unique TCR beta sequences.

General observations from the study: The authors confirmed in vitro that a few CMV-associated chains were specific for CMV antigens.

This sequence originates from a woman between 45 and 60 years old in good health and CMV-seropositive. V usage is TRBV2 and J usage is TRBJ2-2; 7 nucleotides match TRBD1. Sequencing was performed on PBMCs. DNA for the CDR3: TGTGCCAGCAACAGGGGCATTAACACCGGGGAGCTGTTTTTT. Translating it yields CASNRGINTGELFF.